The 14 T cell receptor beta chains below were found in one sample sequenced in a study of CD8 T cells in Susac syndrome. After extraction with the RNeasy kit, about 0.5 to 1 ug of the RNA was reverse transcribed using random hexamers. TCRdb called the immunoSEQ multiplex PCR reads again in MiXCR, with one record for every CDR3 protein. Of some 180,000 distinct CDR3 sequences listed, 91% are singletons. The sequencing sample was made of CD4+ T cells from PBMCs. These receptors were collected from a human donor with Susac syndrome.

J is TRBJ2-3 and V is TRBV6-4; TRBD2 matches at 8 bases. The J segment lost 0 bases and the V segment lost 10 bases, leaving 12 bases of the junction unmatched. CDR3 length: 16 residues. Germline CDR1 MRHNA, CDR2 SNTAGT. The CDR3 region is CATLADQTMSTDTQYF. The CDR3 DNA reads as TGTGCCACACTAGCGGACCAAACGATGAGCACAGATACGCAGTATTTT.

V and J are TRBV20-1 and TRBJ2-7; D is perhaps TRBD1 (6 bases). V was pared by 0 bases and J by 2 bases, with 20 bases between. The germline gives CDR1 DFQATT, CDR2 SNEGSKA (reference sequence). The CDR3 is 17 amino acids. CDR3 nucleotides: TGCAGTGCTAGAGATTATCTTGGGACAAAACGTGCCTACGAGCAGTACTTC. Protein sequence: CSARDYLGTKRAYEQYF.

This clonotype was found once. The chain is built from TRBV3-1 and TRBJ1-1, with D hard to call. The V gene lost 8 bases and the J gene lost 0 bases, with 16 bases spanning the gap. Germline V CDR1 and CDR2: LGHDT, YNNKEL (reference sequence). The CDR3 is made up of 15 amino acids. CDR3: CASGAFGGLNTEAFF. The CDR3 nucleotides read TGTGCCAGCGGCGCTTTTGGCGGTCTGAACACTGAAGCTTTCTTT.

The J gene is TRBJ2-7, the V gene TRBV6-2 or TRBV6-3; D is possibly TRBD2 (5 bases). The V gene lost 4 bases and the J gene lost 2 bases, with 9 bases spanning the gap. The CDR3 consists of 13 residues. Germline V gene data show CDR1 as MNHEY and CDR2 as SVGEGT. CDR3 region: CASSLVLAYEQYF. The CDR3 DNA reads as TGTGCCAGCAGTTTGGTACTAGCCTACGAGCAGTACTTC.

The chain carries TRBV5-6 and TRBJ1-2, with TRBD1 identical over 11 bases. Germline CDR1 reads SGHDT; CDR2 reads YYEEEE. This CDR3 is built from 17 residues. Trimming at V came to 8 bases and at J to 3 bases, leaving 15 bases not matched to a gene. The CDR3 bases are TGTGCCAGTCACCCACGAAAGGACAGGGGGCTTTACTATGGCTACACCTTC. Protein sequence: CASHPRKDRGLYYGYTF.

This chain joins TRBV5-4 and TRBJ2-5, with TRBD1 identical over 7 bases. The CDR3 has 14 amino acids. CDR1 and CDR2 (germline): SGHNT, YYREEE (reference sequence). Trimming took 5 bases from V and 2 from J; bases not matched to a gene: 6. CDR3 DNA: TGTGCCAGCAGTCGTAGGGGGCCACAAGAGACCCAGTACTTC. This gives the protein CASSRRGPQETQYF.

The V and J genes are TRBV7-2 and TRBJ1-3, with D unresolved. This CDR3 comprises 17 residues. V was clipped by 0 bases and J by 4 bases, with 16 bases between them. The germline V gene has CDR1 SGHTA and CDR2 FQGNSA. The CDR3 loop is CASSLAELSFSGNTIYF. Written as DNA, the CDR3 is TGTGCCAGCAGCTTAGCGGAACTCTCGTTTTCGGGAAACACCATATATTTT.

The gene calls are TRBV6-5 and TRBJ2-1, with D maybe TRBD1 (6 bases). The CDR3 is 15 amino acids. Germline lookup yields CDR1 MNHEY and CDR2 SVGAGI. Deletions cut 0 bases from V and 4 bases from J, with 10 bases between. The CDR3 DNA reads as TGTGCCAGCAGTTACTCGACAGGCAGTTACAATGAGCAGTTCTTC. It specifies CASSYSTGSYNEQFF.

This clonotype occurred a few times. The gene calls are TRBV6-1 and TRBJ2-2; TRBD2 matches 8 bases. Trimming cost V 7 bases and J 7 bases; bases outside gene matches: 8. The CDR3 is 14 residues long. Germline assignment: CDR1 MNHNS and CDR2 SASEGT. CDR3 protein: CASTTAGVNGELFF. CDR3 bases: TGTGCCAGCACAACAGCGGGAGTTAACGGGGAGCTGTTTTTT.

The chain carries TRBV5-4 and TRBJ1-4, with 7 positions matching TRBD1. CDR1 and CDR2 from the germline V gene are SGHNT and YYREEE (reference sequence). The ends lost 1 base at V and 7 bases at J; junction bases unmatched: 4. The CDR3 covers 14 residues. CDR3 sequence: CASSLQGGGEKLFF. CDR3 nucleotides: TGTGCCAGCAGCTTGCAGGGGGGAGGTGAAAAACTGTTTTTT.

This sequence joins TRBV19 and TRBJ2-5; no reliable D call. V was trimmed by 6 bases and J by 4 bases, leaving 15 bases between them. The CDR3 runs 14 residues. Per germline, CDR1 LNHDA and CDR2 SQIVND (reference sequence). The CDR3 is CASRSALVRETQYF. In DNA, the CDR3 is TGTGCCAGTAGAAGTGCACTGGTTCGAGAGACCCAGTACTTC.

The chain has TRBV3-1 and TRBJ1-1; TRBD1 might be the D (6 bases). The CDR3 totals 14 residues. CDR1 and CDR2 from the germline V gene are LGHDT and YNNKEL (reference sequence). Trimming took 2 bases from V and 10 from J, leaving 17 bases between them. The CDR3: CASSQLQGPQGAFF. The CDR3 DNA follows: TGTGCCAGCAGCCAATTACAGGGCCCACAGGGAGCTTTCTTT.

In DNA form, the CDR3 reads TGCGCCAGCAGCCAAGAAGGTCCGACTAGCGGGGGAGAGCAGTTCTTC. Its protein product is CASSQEGPTSGGEQFF. The chain has TRBV4-1 and TRBJ2-1, with TRBD2 identical over 12 bases. V gave up 0 bases and J gave up 10 bases; unmatched junction bases: 7. The CDR3 length is 16 residues. The germline V gene has CDR1 MGHRA and CDR2 YSYEKL.

This clonotype was seen only once. This chain uses TRBV5-1 with TRBJ1-6, with D uncertain. V lost 0 bases to trimming and J lost 0 bases, with 10 bases between them. Germline V gene sequence: CDR1 SGHRS, CDR2 YFSETQ. The CDR3 has 17 amino acids. CDR3 loop: CASSLGARSSYNSPLHF. As DNA, the CDR3 is TGCGCCAGCAGCTTGGGGGCCAGAAGCTCCTATAATTCACCCCTCCACTTT.